A single count supports the clone carrying this T cell receptor (beta chain). Patients with Susac syndrome met diagnostic criteria defined recently for definite or probable disease. Germline V gene lookup returns CDR1 SNHLY and CDR2 FYNNEI. V trimming: 10 bases; J trimming: 5 bases; junction bases outside the gene matches: 5. The CDR3 covers 14 residues. The data stem from a study of CD8 T cells in Susac syndrome. As for the study in general: Blood was drawn from patients with Susac syndrome. At that point, they were therapy-naive, on corticosteroids, or on intravenous immunoglobulin alone.

RNA was extracted with the RNeasy kit, and a quantity of about 0.45 to 1 ug was reverse transcribed using random hexamers. The method of amplification for TCR beta CDR3 was immunoSEQ multiplex PCR, covering 54 Vbeta and 13 Jbeta. MiXCR was run by TCRdb on the immunoSEQ multiplex PCR reads, yielding one entry per CDR3 protein. This table has around 150,000 distinct CDR3 sequences, roughly 94% appearing once. The V gene is TRBV2, the J gene TRBJ2-5, with 15 bases matching TRBD2. The receptor was derived from a human donor with Susac syndrome. Sequenced input: CD8+ T cells from PBMCs. Here the CDR3 reads CATRTSGREETQYF. DNA for the CDR3: TGTGCCACCCGGACTAGCGGGAGGGAGGAGACCCAGTACTTC.